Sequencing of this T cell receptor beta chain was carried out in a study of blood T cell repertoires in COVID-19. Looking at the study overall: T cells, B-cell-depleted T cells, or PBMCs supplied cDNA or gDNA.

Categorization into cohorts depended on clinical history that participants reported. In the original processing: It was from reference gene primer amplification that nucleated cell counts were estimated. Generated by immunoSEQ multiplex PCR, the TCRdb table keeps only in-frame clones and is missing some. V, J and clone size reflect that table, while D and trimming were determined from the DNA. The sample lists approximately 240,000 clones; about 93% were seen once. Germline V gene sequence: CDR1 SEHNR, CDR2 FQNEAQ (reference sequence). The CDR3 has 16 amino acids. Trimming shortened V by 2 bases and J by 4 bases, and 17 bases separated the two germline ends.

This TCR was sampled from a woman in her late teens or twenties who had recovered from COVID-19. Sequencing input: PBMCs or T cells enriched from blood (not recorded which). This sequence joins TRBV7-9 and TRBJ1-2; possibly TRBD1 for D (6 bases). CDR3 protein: CASSLMGEDSRYGYTF. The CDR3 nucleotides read TGTGCCAGCAGCTTAATGGGAGAGGACAGCCGCTATGGCTACACCTTC.